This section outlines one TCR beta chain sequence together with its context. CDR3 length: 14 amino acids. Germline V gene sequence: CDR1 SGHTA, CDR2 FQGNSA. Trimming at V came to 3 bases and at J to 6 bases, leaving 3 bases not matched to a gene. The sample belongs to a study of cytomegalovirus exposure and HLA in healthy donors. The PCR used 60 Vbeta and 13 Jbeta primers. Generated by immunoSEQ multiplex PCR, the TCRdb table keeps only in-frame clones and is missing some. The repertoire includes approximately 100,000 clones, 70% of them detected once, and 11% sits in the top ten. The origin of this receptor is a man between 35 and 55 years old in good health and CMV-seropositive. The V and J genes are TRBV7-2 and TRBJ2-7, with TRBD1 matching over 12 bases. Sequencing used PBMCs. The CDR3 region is CASSFAGQGAEQYF. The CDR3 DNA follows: TGTGCCAGCAGCTTTGCGGGACAGGGGGCCGAGCAGTACTTC.